This entry describes one T cell receptor beta chain. Its antigen is still unknown. These data come from a study of CD8 T cells in ankylosing spondylitis. Findings and caveats of the study: Clones linked to disease were reported to show significant enrichment in matched ankylosing spondylitis synovial fluid. It appeared that ankylosing spondylitis blood was characterized by a TCR beta motif of roughly 8 highly homologous variants. Earlier studies detected some motif variants in reactive arthritis synovial fluid and blood.

V was pared by 7 bases and J by 5 bases, with 10 bases of the junction left unmatched. This CDR3 region has 16 residues. Germline lookup yields CDR1 SGHTA and CDR2 FQGNSA. Using quantitative 5'-RACE with molecular barcodes, the authors made TCR beta libraries. TCRdb independently ran MiXCR on the 5' RACE reads; one entry per CDR3 protein. Among roughly 170,000 distinct CDR3 sequences, around a tenth were seen once, and the ten largest hold roughly 16%. Sequencing was performed on blood, either unsorted or a sorted T cell fraction (not recorded which). This TCR was sampled from a female donor with ankylosing spondylitis or in good health (not recorded which). The chain links TRBV7-2 to TRBJ2-1; 11 nucleotides match TRBD2. This CDR3 is CASTFIAGGPHNEQFF. CDR3 nucleotides: TGTGCCAGCACCTTTATAGCGGGAGGGCCCCACAATGAGCAGTTCTTC.